What follows are 19 T cell receptor beta chains derived from one specimen sequenced in a study of blood T cell repertoires in COVID-19. Sequenced by immunoSEQ multiplex PCR; TCRdb stores in-frame clones only, minus some. The sample gives tens of thousands of clones, 65% to 80% of which show up once; around 28% is in the top ten. Sequencing used peripheral blood. The source of these receptors is a woman of 80 years or more with active or convalescent COVID-19.

Only a few counts were recorded for this clone. This chain links TRBV19 with TRBJ1-6, with D tentatively TRBD1 (5 bases). V lost 3 bases to trimming and J lost 10 bases, with 7 bases between them. Germline lookup yields CDR1 LNHDA and CDR2 SQIVND (reference sequence). The CDR3 runs to 12 residues. In DNA form, the CDR3 reads TGTGCCAGTAGTATCGGGGGGTCACCCCTCCACTTT. Translation: CASSIGGSPLHF.

The V gene is TRBV4-3, the J gene TRBJ1-2; D is uncertain. From germline, CDR1 is LGHNA and CDR2 YSLEER. V lost 1 base to trimming and J lost 3 bases, with 9 bases between them. This CDR3 is built from 14 residues. CDR3 protein: CASSQVLSDYGYTF. The CDR3, as DNA: TGCGCCAGCAGCCAAGTTTTGAGTGACTATGGCTACACCTTC.

The chain recombines TRBV11-3 with TRBJ2-7, with D perhaps TRBD1 (6 bases). Trimming took off 5 bases at V and 0 bases at J, with 11 bases between the two ends. CDR1 SGHNT and CDR2 YENEEA come from the germline V gene. The CDR3 has 14 residues. The CDR3 nucleotides are TGTGCCAGCAGCCGCAACAGGGACTCCTACGAGCAGTACTTC. Residues: CASSRNRDSYEQYF.

This rearrangement joins TRBV5-6 to TRBJ2-1, with TRBD2 as a possible D gene (5 bases). CDR3 length equals 15 residues. In germline, CDR1 is SGHDT, CDR2 YYEEEE. The ends were cut back, 0 bases at V and 8 bases at J, with 15 bases in the middle. The CDR3 region is CASSLVVRGRDEQFF. CDR3 bases: TGTGCCAGCAGCTTGGTCGTCCGGGGTAGAGATGAGCAGTTCTTC.

The J gene is TRBJ2-2, the V gene TRBV6-6, with TRBD2 identical over 10 bases. CDR1 MNHNY and CDR2 SVGAGI come from the germline V gene (reference sequence). The trim removed 8 bases at V and 0 bases at J, leaving 3 bases unmatched. The CDR3 spans 15 residues. CDR3 sequence reads: CASRGLAANTGELFF. The CDR3 nucleotides read TGTGCCAGCCGCGGACTAGCGGCGAACACCGGGGAGCTGTTTTTT.

The J gene is TRBJ2-7, the V gene TRBV4-1; D gene unclear. The germline V and J ends were trimmed by 0 bases and 3 bases, with 6 bases remaining between them. This CDR3 is built from 13 residues. Per germline, CDR1 MGHRA and CDR2 YSYEKL. CDR3: CASSQDPLYEQYF. The CDR3 coding sequence is TGCGCCAGCAGCCAAGACCCCCTCTACGAGCAGTACTTC.

The chain uses TRBV7-2 and TRBJ1-1; a possible D gene is TRBD1 (5 bases). Per germline, CDR1 SGHTA and CDR2 FQGNSA. The length of the CDR3 is 15 residues. V was clipped by 7 bases and J by 3 bases, with 18 bases between them. CDR3 amino acids: CASTLRRGGDTEAFF. CDR3 nucleotide sequence: TGTGCCAGCACCCTGCGACGGGGAGGGGACACTGAAGCTTTCTTT.

The chain is built from TRBV27 and TRBJ1-2; D is uncertain. This CDR3 has 15 residues. Germline CDR1 reads MNHEY; CDR2 reads SMNVEV (reference sequence). V lost 3 bases to trimming and J lost 4 bases, with 15 bases between them. The CDR3 sequence: CASSFLPVTVYGYTF. The CDR3 DNA is TGTGCCAGCAGTTTTCTACCCGTCACCGTCTATGGCTACACCTTC.

The chain links TRBV19 to TRBJ2-1; tentatively, D is TRBD1 (5 bases). The germline V gene has CDR1 LNHDA and CDR2 SQIVND (reference sequence). The CDR3 is made up of 15 amino acids. Trimming shortened V by 7 bases and J by 4 bases, and 17 bases separated the two germline ends. CDR3 nucleotides: TGTGCCAGTACCTTTAGACAGTCCCTATACAATGAGCAGTTCTTC. This codes for CASTFRQSLYNEQFF.

The chain has TRBV13 and TRBJ2-3; tentatively, D is TRBD2 (5 bases). V lost 1 base and J 6 bases, leaving 14 bases between the germline ends. CDR1 is PRHDT and CDR2 is FYEKMQ in the germline V gene (reference sequence). The CDR3 extends over 15 amino acids. The CDR3 reads CASSLESGFSDTQYF. The CDR3 DNA sequence: TGTGCCAGCAGCTTAGAATCGGGATTTTCGGATACGCAGTATTTT. The variable domain in full, completed from reference TRBV13 and TRBJ2-3, reads AAGVIQSPRHLIKEKRETATLKCYPIPRHDTVYWYQQGPGQDPQFLISFYEKMQSDKGSIPDRFSAQQFSDYHSELNMSSLELGDSALYFCASSLESGFSDTQYFGPGTRLTVL.

This rearrangement joins TRBV7-3 to TRBJ2-1, with 7 nucleotides matching TRBD1. The V gene's germline CDR1 is SGHTA and CDR2 FQGTGA. The V segment lost 2 bases and the J segment 3 bases; nucleotides outside the gene matches: 1. The CDR3 sequence is 14 residues long. CDR3 region: CASSLGQVYNEQFF. DNA of the CDR3: TGTGCCAGCAGCTTAGGACAGGTCTACAATGAGCAGTTCTTC.

The chain carries TRBV19 and TRBJ1-3; 10 bases map to TRBD1. J was trimmed by 4 bases and V by 8 bases; bases with no gene match: 8. CDR3 length equals 15 residues. Germline-derived CDR1 and CDR2 are LNHDA and SQIVND (reference sequence). The CDR3 bases are TGTGCCAGTCGACGGGACAGGGGAAGCGGAAACACCATATATTTT. Amino acid sequence: CASRRDRGSGNTIYF.

This clone was seen a few times. The chain is built from TRBV4-1 and TRBJ1-2; the D gene is possibly TRBD1 (6 bases). Germline V gene sequence: CDR1 MGHRA, CDR2 YSYEKL. Trimming pared 1 base from V and 7 bases from J, leaving 10 bases between. The CDR3 has 13 residues. The CDR3 DNA reads TGCGCCAGCAGCCAAGTGAACAGGGCTGGCTACACCTTC. It translates to CASSQVNRAGYTF.

This chain uses TRBV5-6 with TRBJ1-2, with 7 bases that match TRBD1. Germline CDR1 reads SGHDT; CDR2 reads YYEEEE. V trimming: 4 bases; J trimming: 3 bases; junction bases outside the gene matches: 6. The CDR3 spans 14 residues. The CDR3 bases are TGTGCCAGCAGCAAAGTGGACAGGTACTATGGCTACACCTTC. Protein: CASSKVDRYYGYTF. Complete variable domain (other parts from reference TRBV5-6 and TRBJ1-2): DAGVTQSPTHLIKTRGQQVTLRCSPKSGHDTVSWYQQALGQGPQFIFQYYEEEERQRGNFPDRFSGHQFPNYSSELNVNALLLGDSALYLCASSKVDRYYGYTFGSGTRLTVV.

The chain is built from TRBV6-2 or TRBV6-3 and TRBJ1-1; TRBD1 is a possible D gene (5 bases). The V gene's germline CDR1 is MNHEY and CDR2 SVGEGT. V shed 6 bases and J shed 1 base, with 9 bases lying between them. CDR3 length: 13 amino acids. The CDR3 DNA follows: TGTGCCAGCAGCCCGACAGAGAACACTGAAGCTTTCTTT. Translated, it gives CASSPTENTEAFF.

The genes are TRBV27 and TRBJ2-2; 7 nucleotides line up with TRBD1. Germline trimming cut 10 bases from V and 3 bases from J; bases unmatched to any gene: 8. This CDR3 has 14 residues. The V gene's germline CDR1 is MNHEY and CDR2 SMNVEV (reference sequence). CDR3 amino acids: CATKGARDTGELFF. The CDR3 coding sequence is TGTGCCACTAAGGGGGCGCGGGACACCGGGGAGCTGTTTTTT.

This chain joins TRBV7-2 and TRBJ1-1; D remains unclear. Germline V gives CDR1 SGHTA, CDR2 FQGNSA. V lost 1 base, J lost 5 bases, and 11 bases lay in between. The CDR3 has 14 residues. This CDR3 reads CASSLDNMRTEAFF. In nucleotides, the CDR3 is TGTGCCAGCAGCTTAGACAATATGAGGACTGAAGCTTTCTTT.

Concerning this clone: A read error may produce the germline difference seen at one junction end. V is TRBV2 and J is TRBJ1-2, with D perhaps TRBD1 (6 bases). Germline V gives CDR1 SNHLY, CDR2 FYNNEI. The CDR3 spans 14 residues. DNA for the CDR3: TGTGCCAGCAGAGAAGGACAGATTAACTATGGCTACACCTTC. This gives the protein CASREGQINYGYTF.

This sequence joins TRBV18 and TRBJ2-5; 9 positions agree with TRBD1. This CDR3 is built from 15 residues. Per germline, CDR1 KGHSH and CDR2 LQKENI. Germline trimming cut 1 base from V and 5 bases from J; bases unmatched to any gene: 5. CDR3 sequence reads: CASSPRTGVKETQYF. The DNA of the CDR3 is TGTGCCAGCTCACCACGGACAGGGGTTAAGGAGACCCAGTACTTC.